One sample yielded the 26 T cell receptor beta chains listed below, sequenced in a study of T cell responses to AZD1222 COVID-19 vaccine. The protocol was immunoSEQ multiplex PCR, while the TCRdb copy is restricted to in-frame clones and leaves out a portion. Of roughly 150,000 clones in the sample, 94% were seen once. This material consisted of peripheral blood, taken 28 days after the second AZD1222 dose. These receptor sequences come from an adult who received the AZD1222 COVID-19 vaccine.

J is TRBJ1-2 and V is TRBV2, with TRBD1 as a possible D gene (6 bases). Germline-derived CDR1 and CDR2 are SNHLY and FYNNEI. The length of the CDR3 is 14 residues. Trimming took 3 bases from V and 4 from J, leaving 12 bases between them. The CDR3 DNA sequence: TGTGCCAGCAGTGATACAGGGCAGTCCTATGGCTACACCTTC. This codes for CASSDTGQSYGYTF.

The chain couples TRBV15 to TRBJ1-5, with a weak D call TRBD1 (5 bases). This CDR3 has 13 amino acids. Trimming left V 8 bases short and J 2 bases short, with 10 bases between. Germline CDR1 and CDR2: LNHNV and YYDKDF (reference sequence). CDR3 protein: CATRGGGNQPQHF. CDR3 coding DNA: TGTGCCACCCGGGGGGGTGGCAATCAGCCCCAGCATTTT.

The chain has TRBV2 and TRBJ2-1; D not resolved. In germline, CDR1 is SNHLY, CDR2 FYNNEI. The CDR3 loop spans 13 amino acids. Trimming removed 2 bases from V and 4 bases from J, with 6 bases in between. The CDR3 loop is CASSEWQYNEQFF. In DNA, the CDR3 is TGTGCCAGCAGTGAATGGCAGTACAATGAGCAGTTCTTC.

The chain couples TRBV3-1 (or the pseudogene TRBV3-2) to TRBJ2-3; D perhaps matches TRBD2 (5 bases). The germline V and J ends were trimmed by 2 bases and 0 bases, with 9 bases remaining between them. The germline gives CDR1 LGHDT, CDR2 YNNKEL (reference sequence). CDR3 length: 15 residues. CDR3 nucleotide sequence: TGTGCCAGCAGCCAACAGACTACTAGCACAGATACGCAGTATTTT. This translates into CASSQQTTSTDTQYF.

This chain joins TRBV28 and TRBJ1-1, with D possibly being TRBD1 (5 bases). The ends were cut back, 5 bases at V and 2 bases at J, with 9 bases in the middle. The CDR3 is 13 residues long. CDR1 MDHEN and CDR2 SYDVKM come from the germline V gene. The CDR3 region is CASSQGSNTEAFF. CDR3 bases: TGTGCCAGCAGTCAGGGTAGCAACACTGAAGCTTTCTTT.

This clone was recorded once. The V and J genes are TRBV13 and TRBJ2-5; D is uncertain. This CDR3 is 12 amino acids long. Trimming shortened V by 0 bases and J by 7 bases, and 6 bases separated the two germline ends. The germline CDR1 and CDR2 sequences are PRHDT and FYEKMQ (reference sequence). CDR3 in amino acids: CASSLGYGTQYF. In DNA form, the CDR3 reads TGTGCCAGCAGCTTAGGGTATGGGACCCAGTACTTC.

In its sample, this clone was seen once. This chain joins TRBV18 and TRBJ1-3, with D hard to call. Trimming removed 2 bases from V and 1 base from J, with 15 bases in between. Germline assignment: CDR1 KGHSH and CDR2 LQKENI. This CDR3 has 17 residues. This CDR3 is CASSPLVAMGSGNTIYF. The DNA for the CDR3 is TGTGCCAGCTCACCATTGGTAGCAATGGGATCTGGAAACACCATATATTTT.

This chain's CDR3 is CASSDWPGKTEAFF. The DNA of the CDR3 is TGTGCCAGCAGTGATTGGCCAGGGAAGACTGAAGCTTTCTTT. The chain is built from TRBV6-1 and TRBJ1-1; TRBD1 is a possible D gene (5 bases). The CDR3 loop spans 14 amino acids. In germline, CDR1 is MNHNS, CDR2 SASEGT. Trimming removed 3 bases from V and 5 bases from J, with 13 bases in between.

The rearrangement joins TRBV20-1 to TRBJ2-3, with TRBD2 identical over 12 bases. With V trimmed by 3 bases and J by 3 bases, 13 bases remained unmatched. This CDR3 has 18 amino acids. Germline loops: CDR1 DFQATT, CDR2 SNEGSKA (reference sequence). CDR3 protein: CSASGPPRTSGITDTQYF. CDR3 bases: TGCAGTGCTAGTGGTCCGCCCAGGACTAGCGGGATTACAGATACGCAGTATTTT.

In its sample, this clone was seen once. The chain couples TRBV5-1 to TRBJ2-1; TRBD2 agrees at 10 bases. V shed 7 bases, J shed 9 bases, and the junction held 10 bases outside the gene matches. This CDR3 region has 14 residues. The germline CDR1 and CDR2 sequences are SGHRS and YFSETQ. As DNA, the CDR3 is TGCGCCAGCCAAGCCCTAGCGGGAGCTACTGAGCAGTTCTTC. This translates into CASQALAGATEQFF.

The rearrangement uses TRBV19 and TRBJ2-7, with 10 positions matching TRBD1. V shed 0 bases and J 0 bases; nucleotides not matched to a gene: 2. The germline V gene encodes CDR1 LNHDA and CDR2 SQIVND (reference sequence). CDR3 size: 16 residues. The CDR3 sequence is CASSIDGDRGSYEQYF. As DNA, the CDR3 is TGTGCCAGTAGTATAGATGGGGACAGGGGCTCCTACGAGCAGTACTTC.

V gene TRBV6-2 or TRBV6-3 combines with J gene TRBJ1-6; weak D call: TRBD1 (6 bases). This CDR3 is 18 amino acids long. Trimming took off 0 bases at V and 7 bases at J, with 19 bases between the two ends. Germline V gene sequence: CDR1 MNHEY, CDR2 SVGEGT. The CDR3 DNA follows: TGTGCCAGCAGTTACTCGAGGAACAGGGAGGGGTTCAATTCACCCCTCCACTTT. Encoded protein: CASSYSRNREGFNSPLHF.

The rearrangement links TRBV27 to TRBJ2-1; maybe TRBD2 (6 bases). Germline assignment: CDR1 MNHEY and CDR2 SMNVEV (reference sequence). This CDR3 contains 15 residues. The V gene lost 6 bases and the J gene lost 4 bases, with 16 bases spanning the gap. CDR3 in amino acids: CASSSRDLEYNEQFF. CDR3 coding DNA: TGTGCCAGCAGCTCACGGGACTTAGAGTACAATGAGCAGTTCTTC.

The CDR3 sequence is CASSYPGTGDNNQPQHF. CDR3 sequence (DNA): TGTGCCAGCAGTTATCCCGGGACAGGGGACAACAATCAGCCCCAGCATTTT. This chain joins TRBV6-2 or TRBV6-3 and TRBJ1-5, with 10 bases matching TRBD1. This CDR3 region has 17 residues. The V gene end was trimmed by 3 bases and the J gene end by 3 bases; junction bases not matched to a gene: 8. The germline CDR1 and CDR2 sequences are MNHEY and SVGEGT.

V and J are TRBV6-2 or TRBV6-3 and TRBJ2-3, with 9 bases identical to TRBD1. The CDR3 is 17 residues long. The germline CDR1 and CDR2 sequences are MNHEY and SVGEGT. V lost 4 bases, J lost 2 bases, and 10 bases stayed unmatched. The CDR3 region has the DNA TGTGCCAGCAGTTCCATACCCGGGACAGGGTTCACAGATACGCAGTATTTT. Protein: CASSSIPGTGFTDTQYF.

The CDR3 DNA reads as TGTGCCAGTAGTATTCGAAAGGACCGCTACTCTGGAAACACCATATATTTT. This sequence encodes CASSIRKDRYSGNTIYF. The chain recombines TRBV19 with TRBJ1-3, with D unresolved. CDR1 LNHDA and CDR2 SQIVND come from the germline V gene (reference sequence). V was clipped by 3 bases and J by 0 bases, with 15 bases between them. This CDR3 has 17 amino acids.

The chain joins TRBV19 to TRBJ1-2, with a tentative D call TRBD1 (6 bases). V lost 1 base, J lost 3 bases, and 12 bases lay in between. CDR3 size: 15 residues. The germline CDR1 and CDR2 sequences are LNHDA and SQIVND (reference sequence). For the CDR3, the DNA is TGTGCCAGTAGTATAGTCACAGGGAGGGACTATGGCTACACCTTC. Translation: CASSIVTGRDYGYTF. Full variable domain (missing parts from reference TRBV19 and TRBJ1-2): DGGITQSPKYLFRKEGQNVTLSCEQNLNHDAMYWYRQDPGQGLRLIYYSQIVNDFQKGDIAEGYSVSREKKESFPLTVTSAQKNPTAFYLCASSIVTGRDYGYTFGSGTRLTVV.

J is TRBJ2-2 and V is TRBV10-3; weak D call: TRBD1 (6 bases). The germline V and J ends were trimmed by 3 bases and 4 bases, with 6 bases remaining between them. Germline assignment: CDR1 ENHRY and CDR2 SYGVKD. CDR3 length: 13 residues. The CDR3 here is CAISDRGTGELFF. Here the CDR3 DNA reads TGTGCCATCAGTGACAGGGGCACCGGGGAGCTGTTTTTT.

This clone was counted once. This rearrangement joins TRBV6-5 to TRBJ1-2; a weak D match, TRBD1 (5 bases). Trimming took 6 bases from V and 8 from J, leaving 16 bases between them. Per the germline V gene, CDR1 is MNHEY and CDR2 is SVGAGI. The CDR3 length is 13 residues. The CDR3 region has the DNA TGTGCCAGCAGGAGATTCCGGGGGGAAGGCTACACCTTC. Translated: CASRRFRGEGYTF.

This rearrangement joins TRBV7-8 to TRBJ2-3; the match to TRBD2 covers 7 bases. The germline V gene encodes CDR1 SGHVS and CDR2 FQNEAQ. This CDR3 is 16 amino acids long. Trimming removed 7 bases from V and 2 bases from J; junction bases left unmatched: 12. The CDR3 sequence: CASTSSGVASTDTQYF. As DNA, the CDR3 is TGTGCCAGCACCTCCAGCGGGGTAGCGTCCACAGATACGCAGTATTTT. The complete variable domain, with remaining parts taken from reference TRBV7-8 and TRBJ2-3, reads GAGVSQSPRYKVAKRGQDVALRCDPISGHVSLFWYQQALGQGPEFLTYFQNEAQLDKSGLPSDRFFAERPEGSVSTLKIQRTQQEDSAVYLCASTSSGVASTDTQYFGPGTRLTVL.

J is TRBJ2-5 and V is TRBV4-1; 10 bases map to TRBD1. The CDR3 loop spans 15 amino acids. V was pared by 4 bases and J by 4 bases, with 6 bases of the junction left unmatched. Looked up from germline, CDR1 is MGHRA and CDR2 is YSYEKL. CDR3 in amino acids: CASSLTGTGVETQYF. CDR3 nucleotides: TGCGCCAGCAGCCTAACCGGGACAGGGGTAGAGACCCAGTACTTC.

J is TRBJ1-6 and V is TRBV5-4; a possible D gene is TRBD1 (5 bases). The V and J ends lost 6 bases and 7 bases respectively, with 11 bases between them. The CDR3 has 13 residues. The germline V gene encodes CDR1 SGHNT and CDR2 YYREEE (reference sequence). Written as DNA, the CDR3 is TGTGCCAGCACCAAAGGGACCAATTCACCCCTCCACTTT. The encoded protein is CASTKGTNSPLHF.

The rearrangement joins TRBV30 to TRBJ1-1; D remains ambiguous. Trimming took off 7 bases at V and 0 bases at J, with 12 bases between the two ends. The CDR3 runs to 13 residues. CDR1 GTSNPN and CDR2 SVGIG come from the germline V gene (reference sequence). The CDR3 region is CAFNSDMNTEAFF. In nucleotides, the CDR3 is TGTGCCTTTAACTCTGACATGAACACTGAAGCTTTCTTT. Full variable domain (missing parts from reference TRBV30 and TRBJ1-1): SQTIHQWPATLVQPVGSPLSLECTVEGTSNPNLYWYRQAAGRGLQLLFYSVGIGQISSEVPQNLSASRPQDRQFILSSKKLLLSDSGFYLCAFNSDMNTEAFFGQGTRLTVV.

The J gene is TRBJ2-7, the V gene TRBV19; 8 bases fit TRBD1. J lost 2 bases, V lost 3 bases, and 6 bases had no gene match. The germline CDR1 and CDR2 sequences are LNHDA and SQIVND (reference sequence). This CDR3 has 15 amino acids. The CDR3 loop reads CASSMGTGKAYEQYF. In nucleotides, the CDR3 is TGTGCCAGTAGTATGGGGACAGGAAAAGCCTACGAGCAGTACTTC.

This chain connects TRBV4-2 to TRBJ2-5; 10 bases are shared with TRBD2. This CDR3 is built from 16 residues. The germline V gene encodes CDR1 LGHNA and CDR2 YNFKEQ. Trimming cost V 0 bases and J 6 bases; bases outside gene matches: 7. CDR3 region: CASSQDGSSGSKTQYF. The CDR3 coding sequence is TGTGCCAGCAGCCAAGATGGGTCTAGCGGGAGTAAGACCCAGTACTTC.

The rearrangement joins TRBV19 to TRBJ2-7, with 8 bases matching TRBD2. The CDR3 consists of 14 residues. V lost 4 bases and J lost 2; bases outside the gene matches: 4. CDR1 is LNHDA, CDR2 SQIVND, per germline (reference sequence). The CDR3 here is CASSTSSGPYEQYF. CDR3 sequence (DNA): TGTGCCAGTAGTACTTCTAGCGGGCCCTACGAGCAGTACTTC.